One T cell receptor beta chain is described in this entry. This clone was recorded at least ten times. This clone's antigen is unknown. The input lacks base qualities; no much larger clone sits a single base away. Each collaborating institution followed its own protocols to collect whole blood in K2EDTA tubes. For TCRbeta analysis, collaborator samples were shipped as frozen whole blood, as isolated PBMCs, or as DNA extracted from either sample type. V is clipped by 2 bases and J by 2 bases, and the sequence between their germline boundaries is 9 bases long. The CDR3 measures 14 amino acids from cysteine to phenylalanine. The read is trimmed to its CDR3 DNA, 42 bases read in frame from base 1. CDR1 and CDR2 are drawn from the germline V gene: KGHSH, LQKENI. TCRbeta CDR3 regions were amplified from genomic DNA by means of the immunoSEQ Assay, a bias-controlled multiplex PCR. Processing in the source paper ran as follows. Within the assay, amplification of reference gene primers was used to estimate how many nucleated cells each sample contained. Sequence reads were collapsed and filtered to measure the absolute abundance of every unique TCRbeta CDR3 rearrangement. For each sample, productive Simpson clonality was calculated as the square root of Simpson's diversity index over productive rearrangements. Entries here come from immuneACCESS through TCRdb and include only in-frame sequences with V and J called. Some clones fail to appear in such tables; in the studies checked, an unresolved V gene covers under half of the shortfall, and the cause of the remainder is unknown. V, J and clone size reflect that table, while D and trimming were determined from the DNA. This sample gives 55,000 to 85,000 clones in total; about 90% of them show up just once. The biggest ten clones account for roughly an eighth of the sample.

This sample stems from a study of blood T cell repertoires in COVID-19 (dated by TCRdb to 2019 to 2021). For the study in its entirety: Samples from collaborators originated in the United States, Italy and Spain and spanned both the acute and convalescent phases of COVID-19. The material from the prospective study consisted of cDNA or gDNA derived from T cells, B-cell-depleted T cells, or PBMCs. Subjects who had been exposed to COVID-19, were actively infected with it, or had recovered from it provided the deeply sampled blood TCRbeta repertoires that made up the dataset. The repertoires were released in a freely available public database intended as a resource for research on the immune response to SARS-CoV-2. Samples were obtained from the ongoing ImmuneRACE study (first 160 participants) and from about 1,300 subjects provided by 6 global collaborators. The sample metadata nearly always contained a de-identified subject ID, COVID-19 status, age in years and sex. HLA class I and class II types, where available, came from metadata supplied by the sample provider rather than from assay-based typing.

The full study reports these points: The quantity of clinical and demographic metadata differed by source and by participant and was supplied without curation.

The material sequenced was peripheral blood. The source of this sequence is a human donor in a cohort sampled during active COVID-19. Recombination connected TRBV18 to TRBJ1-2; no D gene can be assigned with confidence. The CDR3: CASSPAGSNYGYTF. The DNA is TGTGCCAGCTCACCAGCGGGCTCCAACTATGGCTACACCTTC.